Following are 21 T cell receptor beta chains from one sample sequenced in a study of shared clonotypes between healthy human individuals. This table comes from immunoSEQ multiplex PCR, and its TCRdb copy is limited to in-frame clones, with some not included. Among fewer than 2.5 million clones listed, roughly 93% were seen once. The specimen was naive CD4+ T cells from PBMCs. Subset given: CD45RA+ positively selected. The receptors derive from a man between 18 and 29 years old in good health. Some clones in this sample may be carry-over from other donors' samples.

CDR3 bases: TGTGCCAGCTGGCGGAAGTCCCCCCCCGGGGAGCTGTTTTTT. As protein: CASWRKSPPGELFF. The J gene is TRBJ2-2, the V gene TRBV6-1; D unclear. The CDR3 is made up of 14 amino acids. V was clipped by 8 bases and J by 6 bases, with 16 bases between them. In germline, CDR1 is MNHNS, CDR2 SASEGT.

The V gene is TRBV28, the J gene TRBJ1-1, with D perhaps TRBD1 (5 bases). The length of the CDR3 is 14 residues. V was shortened by 5 bases and J by 0 bases, with 10 bases between the two germline ends. The germline V gene encodes CDR1 MDHEN and CDR2 SYDVKM. In nucleotides, the CDR3 is TGTGCCAGCAGTGGGGCCCCCGTGAACACTGAAGCTTTCTTT. Its translation: CASSGAPVNTEAFF.

In this sample, this clone turned up once. The CDR3 here is CAWSLNLLAGHEQYF. In nucleotides, the CDR3 is TGTGCCTGGAGCCTCAACCTACTAGCGGGACACGAGCAGTACTTC. This chain joins TRBV30 and TRBJ2-7, with 10 nucleotides matching TRBD2. This CDR3 has 15 residues. Trimming removed 3 bases from V and 5 bases from J; junction bases left unmatched: 10. CDR1 and CDR2 (germline): GTSNPN, SVGIG (reference sequence).

The V gene is TRBV15, the J gene TRBJ2-5; 10 positions match TRBD1. Germline trimming cut 0 bases from V and 2 bases from J; bases unmatched to any gene: 3. Germline assignment: CDR1 LNHNV and CDR2 YYDKDF (reference sequence). The CDR3 extends over 16 amino acids. Written as DNA, the CDR3 is TGTGCCACCAGCAGAGATAGGGACAGGGGTCAAGAGACCCAGTACTTC. This encodes CATSRDRDRGQETQYF.

CDR3 in amino acids: CASSAGQAYEQYF. For the CDR3, the DNA is TGTGCCAGCTCCGCCGGACAGGCCTACGAGCAGTACTTC. This chain joins TRBV18 and TRBJ2-7; 7 bases are a match to TRBD1. Looked up from germline, CDR1 is KGHSH and CDR2 is LQKENI. The CDR3 length is 13 residues. V was clipped by 6 bases and J by 2 bases; unmatched bases: 4.

The V gene is TRBV5-1, the J gene TRBJ1-4; TRBD1 agrees at 7 bases. This CDR3 region has 15 residues. V lost 4 bases, J lost 4 bases, and 7 bases stayed unmatched. Germline lookup yields CDR1 SGHRS and CDR2 YFSETQ. The CDR3 DNA reads TGCGCCAGCAGCCTGGACAGGACATTTAATGAAAAACTGTTTTTT. This gives the protein CASSLDRTFNEKLFF.

V gene TRBV5-1 combines with J gene TRBJ2-7; TRBD2 aligns across 9 bases. V was pared by 1 base and J by 5 bases, with 4 bases of the junction left unmatched. CDR3 length: 14 amino acids. Germline CDR1 and CDR2: SGHRS and YFSETQ. The CDR3 sequence is CASSLNSGSDEQYF. CDR3 nucleotide sequence: TGCGCCAGCAGCTTGAATAGCGGGAGTGACGAGCAGTACTTC.

This clone was recorded only once. The chain couples TRBV27 to TRBJ2-1, with D maybe TRBD2 (6 bases). Trimming took off 11 bases at V and 6 bases at J, with 23 bases between the two ends. Germline CDR1 reads MNHEY; CDR2 reads SMNVEV (reference sequence). The CDR3 sequence is 15 residues long. CDR3 residues: CAGQENLTSCNEQFF. The CDR3 coding sequence is TGTGCCGGCCAAGAGAACCTGACTAGTTGCAATGAGCAGTTCTTC.

This sequence joins TRBV5-6 and TRBJ2-1; 11 nucleotides match TRBD2. The V segment lost 3 bases and the J segment 6 bases; nucleotides outside the gene matches: 8. Looked up from germline, CDR1 is SGHDT and CDR2 is YYEEEE. The CDR3 is 16 amino acids. The CDR3: CASSSPLAGGRNEQFF. The CDR3 DNA follows: TGTGCCAGCAGCTCCCCTCTAGCGGGAGGTCGCAATGAGCAGTTCTTC.

The V gene is TRBV19, the J gene TRBJ2-7; TRBD1 is a possible D gene (6 bases). V was trimmed by 5 bases and J by 3 bases, leaving 8 bases between them. Germline V gene lookup returns CDR1 LNHDA and CDR2 SQIVND (reference sequence). The CDR3 extends over 12 amino acids. The CDR3 loop reads CASSQDSYEQYF. CDR3 nucleotide sequence: TGTGCCAGTAGTCAGGACAGCTACGAGCAGTACTTC.

This clone was detected only a few times. The same CDR3 also results from other DNA sequences found in this sample. V is TRBV28 and J is TRBJ2-7; D is uncertain. Per germline, CDR1 MDHEN and CDR2 SYDVKM. V lost 1 base and J lost 3, with 4 bases in between. The length of the CDR3 is 12 residues. The CDR3 region has the DNA TGTGCCAGCAGTTTATACAGCTACGAGCAGTACTTC. Protein: CASSLYSYEQYF.

V and J are TRBV7-3 and TRBJ2-5; 9 bases agree with TRBD1. Trimming cost V 5 bases and J 2 bases; bases outside gene matches: 6. The germline gives CDR1 SGHTA, CDR2 FQGTGA. This CDR3 contains 15 residues. The CDR3 DNA follows: TGTGCCAGCAGCCCCAACAGGGGGCCGCAAGAGACCCAGTACTTC. It codes for CASSPNRGPQETQYF.

The chain is built from TRBV16 and TRBJ2-3; D uncertain. Germline-derived CDR1 and CDR2 are KGHSY and FQNENV. The V and J ends lost 5 bases and 2 bases respectively, with 17 bases between them. CDR3 length equals 16 residues. The CDR3 DNA follows: TGTGCCAGCAGCGGGCGGACGGAGCCGAACACAGATACGCAGTATTTT. Translation gives CASSGRTEPNTDTQYF. Looking up the rest from reference TRBV16 and TRBJ2-3 gives the full variable domain: GEEVAQTPKHLVRGEGQKAKLYCAPIKGHSYVFWYQQVLKNEFKFLISFQNENVFDETGMPKERFSAKCLPNSPCSLEIQATKLEDSAVYFCASSGRTEPNTDTQYFGPGTRLTVL.

The rearrangement links TRBV7-2 to TRBJ1-1; D not resolved. CDR3 size: 15 residues. Trimming took 1 base from V and 0 from J, leaving 9 bases between them. In germline, CDR1 is SGHTA, CDR2 FQGNSA. CDR3 region: CASSLGSTLNTEAFF. The CDR3 DNA follows: TGTGCCAGCAGCTTAGGTAGCACCTTGAACACTGAAGCTTTCTTT.

The chain carries TRBV7-2 and TRBJ1-5; D is unclear. Trimming stripped 1 base from V and 6 bases from J, with 13 bases between. The CDR3 runs to 15 residues. Per the germline V gene, CDR1 is SGHTA and CDR2 is FQGNSA. The CDR3 DNA sequence: TGTGCCAGCAGCTTAGGGTCGGAGAGATTTCAGCCCCAGCATTTT. Its translation: CASSLGSERFQPQHF.

Points on this clone: Other DNA sequences in this specimen translate into the identical CDR3. The rearrangement uses TRBV28 and TRBJ1-5; D may be TRBD1 (5 bases). The length of the CDR3 is 14 residues. With 2 bases removed from V and 2 bases from J, the gap between germline ends came to 7 bases. The germline V gene encodes CDR1 MDHEN and CDR2 SYDVKM. CDR3 in DNA: TGTGCCAGCAGTTTAACGGGGGGCAATCAGCCCCAGCATTTT. This translates into CASSLTGGNQPQHF.

For this clone: An end of the junction differs from the germline gene, which may be a read error. The chain recombines TRBV5-4 with TRBJ2-1; maybe TRBD2 (5 bases). Per the germline V gene, CDR1 is SGHNT and CDR2 is YYREEE (reference sequence). The CDR3 sequence is 15 residues long. DNA for the CDR3: TGTGCCAGCAGCGACCAGCTAGCAGCTTACAATGGGCAGTTCTTC. Encoded protein: CASSDQLAAYNGQFF.

V and J are TRBV5-4 and TRBJ2-1; maybe TRBD2 (6 bases). This CDR3 is built from 15 residues. CDR1 and CDR2 from the germline V gene are SGHNT and YYREEE (reference sequence). V was pared by 0 bases and J by 4 bases, with 11 bases between. The CDR3 loop reads CASSLGVAAYNEQFF. CDR3 bases: TGTGCCAGCAGCTTGGGGGTAGCGGCTTACAATGAGCAGTTCTTC.

This chain joins TRBV5-1 and TRBJ2-7, with D perhaps matching TRBD1 or TRBD2 (6 bases each). From germline, CDR1 is SGHRS and CDR2 YFSETQ. The CDR3 consists of 13 residues. V was clipped by 0 bases and J by 7 bases, with 11 bases between them. The CDR3 bases are TGCGCCAGCAGCTTGGTGGGGGGCGCAGAGCAGTACTTC. Protein sequence: CASSLVGGAEQYF.

The chain carries TRBV27 and TRBJ2-5; perhaps TRBD2 as D (6 bases). This CDR3 is 13 amino acids long. Germline V CDR1 and CDR2: MNHEY, SMNVEV (reference sequence). The chain's CDR3 is CAAIVRDLREQYF. The CDR3 DNA reads TGTGCGGCAATCGTCAGGGACTTGAGGGAGCAGTACTTC.

V and J are TRBV7-2 and TRBJ2-2; tentatively, D is TRBD2 (6 bases). V gave up 3 bases and J gave up 6 bases, with 11 bases separating them. This CDR3 has 14 residues. Germline assignment: CDR1 SGHTA and CDR2 FQGNSA. The chain's CDR3 is CASSFTGRPGELFF. The CDR3 bases are TGTGCCAGCAGCTTTACCGGGAGACCCGGGGAGCTGTTTTTT.